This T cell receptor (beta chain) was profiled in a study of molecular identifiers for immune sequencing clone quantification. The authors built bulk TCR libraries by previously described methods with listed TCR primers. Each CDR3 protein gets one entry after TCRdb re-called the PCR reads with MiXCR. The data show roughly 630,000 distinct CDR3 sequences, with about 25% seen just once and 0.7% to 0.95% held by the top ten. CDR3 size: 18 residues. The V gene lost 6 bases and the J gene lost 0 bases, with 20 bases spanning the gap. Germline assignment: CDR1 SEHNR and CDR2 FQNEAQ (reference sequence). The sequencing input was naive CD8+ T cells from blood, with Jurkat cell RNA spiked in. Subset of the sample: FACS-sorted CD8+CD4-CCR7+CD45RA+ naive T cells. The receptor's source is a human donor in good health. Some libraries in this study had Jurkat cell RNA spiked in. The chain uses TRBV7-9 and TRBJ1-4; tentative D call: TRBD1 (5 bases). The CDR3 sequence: CASSQSPTGAPTNEKLFF. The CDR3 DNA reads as TGTGCCAGCAGTCAAAGCCCAACCGGGGCCCCAACTAATGAAAAACTGTTTTTT.